This T cell receptor beta chain is drawn from a study of blood T cell repertoires in COVID-19. Across the study: T cells, B-cell-depleted T cells, or PBMCs supplied cDNA or gDNA.

Source study methods: From reference gene primer amplification, estimates of nucleated cell counts were derived. Data came from immunoSEQ multiplex PCR; TCRdb stores just in-frame clones and leaves some out. That table furnishes V, J and clone size, whereas the DNA furnished D and trimming. The sample holds more than 85,000 clones, about 89% seen once. Sequences were obtained from peripheral blood. The receptor's source is a woman aged 70-85 years with acute or convalescent COVID-19.

CDR3 protein: CSASGRDQPQHF. CDR3 nucleotide sequence: TGCAGTGCTAGTGGCCGAGATCAGCCCCAGCATTTT. This sequence joins TRBV20-1 and TRBJ1-5; D unresolved. The CDR3 extends over 12 amino acids. In germline, CDR1 is DFQATT, CDR2 SNEGSKA (reference sequence). The V and J ends lost 3 bases and 5 bases respectively, with 8 bases between them.